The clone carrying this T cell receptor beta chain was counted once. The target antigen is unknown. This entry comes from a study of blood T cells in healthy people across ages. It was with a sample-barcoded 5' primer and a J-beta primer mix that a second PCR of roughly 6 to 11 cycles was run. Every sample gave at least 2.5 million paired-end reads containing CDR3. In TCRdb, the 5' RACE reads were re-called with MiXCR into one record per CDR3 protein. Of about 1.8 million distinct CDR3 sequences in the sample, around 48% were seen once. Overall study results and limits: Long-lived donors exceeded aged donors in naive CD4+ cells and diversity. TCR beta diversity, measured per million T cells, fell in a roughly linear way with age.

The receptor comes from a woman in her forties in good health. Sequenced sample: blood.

CDR3 nucleotides: TGTGCCAGCAGGTACGGGAGTAGCGGAGGACAAGAGACCCAGTACTTC. Amino acids: CASRYGSSGGQETQYF. This chain joins TRBV2 and TRBJ2-5, with a possible D match to TRBD2 (6 bases). The CDR3 consists of 16 residues. The germline V gene encodes CDR1 SNHLY and CDR2 FYNNEI. V lost 6 bases and J lost 2, with 19 bases in between.